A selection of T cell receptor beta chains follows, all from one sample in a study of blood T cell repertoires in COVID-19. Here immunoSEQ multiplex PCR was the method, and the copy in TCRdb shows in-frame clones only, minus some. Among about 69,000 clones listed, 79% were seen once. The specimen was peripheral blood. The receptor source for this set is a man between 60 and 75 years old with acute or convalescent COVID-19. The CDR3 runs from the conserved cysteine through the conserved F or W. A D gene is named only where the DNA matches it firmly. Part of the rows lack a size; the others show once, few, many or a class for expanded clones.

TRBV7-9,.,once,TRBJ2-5,CASSATTGRGEETQYF,TGTGCCAGCAGCGCCACTACAGGGAGAGGGGAAGAGACCCAGTACTTC
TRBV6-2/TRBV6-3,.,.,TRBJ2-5,CASSYGRQETQYF,TGTGCCAGCAGTTACGGTAGACAAGAGACCCAGTACTTC
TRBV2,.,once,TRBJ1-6,CASRITGLDSPLHF,TGTGCCAGCAGAATCACAGGGTTGGATTCACCCCTCCACTTT
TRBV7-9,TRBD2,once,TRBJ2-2,CASSSKRVAGGSNTGELFF,TGTGCCAGCAGCTCCAAACGGGTAGCGGGGGGTTCGAACACCGGGGAGCTGTTTTTT
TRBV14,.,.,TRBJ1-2,CASSPQGPLANYGYTF,TGTGCCAGCAGCCCACAGGGTCCCCTAGCTAACTATGGCTACACCTTC
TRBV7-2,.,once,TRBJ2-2,CASSLSAGSPPTGELFF,TGTGCCAGCAGCTTAAGCGCAGGGTCCCCCCCAACCGGGGAGCTGTTTTTT
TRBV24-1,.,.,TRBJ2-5,CATSDSSQETQYF,TGTGCCACCAGTGATAGTAGTCAAGAGACCCAGTACTTC
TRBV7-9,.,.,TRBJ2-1,CASSLADMGFSYNEQFF,TGTGCCAGCAGCTTAGCGGACATGGGGTTCTCCTACAATGAGCAGTTCTTC
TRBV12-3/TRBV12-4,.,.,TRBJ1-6,CASSLARDSPLHF,TGTGCCAGCAGTTTAGCCAGGGATTCACCCCTCCACTTT
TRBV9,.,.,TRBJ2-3,CASSVTTGTTDTQYF,TGTGCCAGCAGCGTCACGACAGGAACCACAGATACGCAGTATTTT
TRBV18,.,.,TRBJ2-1,CASSPPQGSYNEQFF,TGTGCCAGCTCACCTCCCCAGGGGTCATACAATGAGCAGTTCTTC
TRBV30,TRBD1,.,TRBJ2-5,CATDRGGETQYF,TGTGCCACCGACAGGGGAGGAGAGACCCAGTACTTC
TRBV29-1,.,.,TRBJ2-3,CSVLVQSNTDTQYF,TGCAGCGTCTTAGTCCAAAGCAACACAGATACGCAGTATTTT
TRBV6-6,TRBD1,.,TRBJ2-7,CASSHPSDRGNYEQYF,TGTGCCAGCAGTCACCCTTCCGACAGGGGAAATTACGAGCAGTACTTC
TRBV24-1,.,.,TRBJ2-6,CATSDSGAGANVLTF,TGTGCCACCAGTGATTCGGGAGCTGGGGCCAACGTCCTGACTTTC
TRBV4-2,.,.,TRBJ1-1,CASSPKSGGRTPEAFF,TGTGCCAGCAGCCCCAAAAGCGGGGGGCGGACCCCAGAAGCTTTCTTT
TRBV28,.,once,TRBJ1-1,CASKWDTRWYTEAFF,TGTGCCAGCAAGTGGGACACACGGTGGTACACTGAAGCTTTCTTT
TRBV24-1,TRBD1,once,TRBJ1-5,CATSAGDRGSQPQHF,TGTGCCACCAGTGCCGGGGACAGGGGAAGTCAGCCCCAGCATTTT
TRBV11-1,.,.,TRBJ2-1,CASSLRDTYNEQFF,TGTGCCAGCAGCTTAAGGGACACCTACAATGAGCAGTTCTTC
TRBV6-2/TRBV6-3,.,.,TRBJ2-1,CASSYLSGYNEQFF,TGTGCCAGCAGTTACCTGTCAGGATACAATGAGCAGTTCTTC
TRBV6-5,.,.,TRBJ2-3,CASRLQEPADTQYF,TGTGCCAGCAGGTTACAGGAGCCCGCAGATACGCAGTATTTT
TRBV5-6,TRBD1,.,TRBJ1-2,CASSSGTGGYGYTF,TGTGCCAGCAGCTCCGGGACAGGGGGCTATGGCTACACCTTC
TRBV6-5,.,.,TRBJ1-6,CASRLTGFDSPLHF,TGTGCCAGCAGACTAACAGGGTTTGATTCACCCCTCCACTTT
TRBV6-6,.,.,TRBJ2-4,CASSSSGDKNIQYF,TGTGCCAGCAGTTCATCAGGGGATAAAAACATTCAGTACTTC
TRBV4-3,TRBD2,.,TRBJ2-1,CASSRGLSGGAYNEQFF,TGCGCCAGCAGCCGTGGTCTGAGCGGGGGGGCCTACAATGAGCAGTTCTTC
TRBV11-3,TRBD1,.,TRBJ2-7,CASSKDRNYEQYF,TGTGCCAGCAGCAAGGACAGGAATTACGAGCAGTACTTC
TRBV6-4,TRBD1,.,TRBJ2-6,CASSEGTGGSGANVLTF,TGTGCCAGCAGTGAGGGGACAGGGGGCTCTGGGGCCAACGTCCTGACTTTC
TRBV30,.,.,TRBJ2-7,CAWSRLRLGEQYF,TGTGCCTGGAGTCGACTAAGACTGGGCGAGCAGTACTTC
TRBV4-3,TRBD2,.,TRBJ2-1,CASSPPKGGGVNEQFF,TGCGCCAGCAGCCCCCCGAAGGGCGGGGGGGTCAATGAGCAGTTCTTC
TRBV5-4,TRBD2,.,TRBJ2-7,CASRSLAGGRYEQYF,TGTGCCAGCAGGTCTTTAGCGGGGGGCCGCTACGAGCAGTACTTC
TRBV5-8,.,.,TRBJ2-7,CASSQTYPYEQYF,TGTGCCAGCAGCCAAACATATCCCTACGAGCAGTACTTC
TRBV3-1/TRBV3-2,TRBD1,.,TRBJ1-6,CASSQKDRVSSYNSPLHF,TGTGCCAGCAGCCAGAAGGACAGGGTGAGCTCCTATAATTCACCCCTCCACTTT
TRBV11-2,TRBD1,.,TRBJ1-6,CASSFTTGLNSPLHF,TGTGCCAGCAGCTTTACGACAGGGTTAAATTCACCCCTCCACTTT
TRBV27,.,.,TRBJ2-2,CASSLHSGPLTGELFF,TGTGCCAGCAGTCTACATAGCGGACCCCTTACCGGGGAGCTGTTTTTT
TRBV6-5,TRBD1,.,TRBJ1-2,CASSSRDRGNYGYTF,TGTGCCAGCAGTTCCCGGGACAGGGGCAACTATGGCTACACCTTC
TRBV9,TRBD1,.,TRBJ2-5,CASSSKDRGGETQYF,TGTGCCAGCAGCTCCAAGGACAGGGGAGGAGAGACCCAGTACTTC
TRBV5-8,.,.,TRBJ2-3,CASSPTSRTQYF,TGTGCCAGCAGCCCAACTAGTCGCACGCAGTATTTT
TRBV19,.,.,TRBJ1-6,CASSTGTYNSPLHF,TGTGCCAGTAGTACCGGGACCTATAATTCACCCCTCCACTTT
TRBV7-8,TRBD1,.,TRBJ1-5,CASSLEVMEQGLNQPQHF,TGTGCCAGCAGCTTAGAAGTTATGGAACAGGGGCTCAATCAGCCCCAGCATTTT
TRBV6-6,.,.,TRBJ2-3,CASSYGGEGGDTQYF,TGTGCCAGCAGTTACGGCGGGGAGGGGGGAGATACGCAGTATTTT